The T cell receptor beta chain described here comes from a study of cytomegalovirus exposure and HLA in healthy donors. The CDR3 loop spans 14 amino acids. CDR1 and CDR2 from the germline V gene are SQVTM and ANQGSEA. Between the trimmed V and J ends, which lost 6 bases and 8 bases, there was a span of 20 bases. The primer mix had 60 Vbeta and 13 Jbeta primers. The data were produced by immunoSEQ multiplex PCR, yet TCRdb's version contains in-frame clones alone and is incomplete. The sample consists of 90,000 to 130,000 clones, over 60% of them appearing once. The chain has TRBV29-1 and TRBJ2-1, with a tentative D call TRBD2 (7 bases). The source is a man aged 25-40 years in good health and CMV-seropositive. Sequenced: PBMCs. The CDR3 sequence is CSVRTGGESHEQFF. The CDR3 bases are TGCAGCGTCAGAACGGGGGGCGAATCGCATGAGCAGTTCTTC.